This T cell receptor (beta chain) was captured by sequencing in a study of cytomegalovirus exposure and HLA in healthy donors. Regarding this clone: Its specificity is unknown.

TCRdb keeps only in-frame clones here, not all; method: immunoSEQ multiplex PCR. Among 150,000 or so clones listed, around 88% were seen once. General study findings and limits: Associated with cytomegalovirus, according to the listing, were 150 to 200 TCR beta chains. A few CMV-associated chains proved CMV antigen-specific in vitro. Accounts indicate the classifier identified cytomegalovirus status with strong specificity and sensitivity. Most TCR sequences were rare, but some public TCRs occurred in many donors.

Unmatched junction bases numbered 8, after V lost 9 bases and J lost 0 bases. The CDR3 loop spans 15 amino acids. Germline V CDR1 and CDR2: MNHEY, SVGAGI. This sequence was found in a man younger than 35 in good health and CMV-seropositive. Sequencing was carried out using PBMCs. V and J are TRBV6-5 and TRBJ2-1, with TRBD2 matching over 7 bases. DNA of the CDR3: TGTGCCAGTCGACTAGCCGTCAGCTCCTACAATGAGCAGTTCTTC. Residues: CASRLAVSSYNEQFF.